This T cell receptor beta chain was sequenced in a study of OX40 agonist ivuxolimab in advanced cancers. Sequenced by immunoSEQ multiplex PCR; TCRdb stores in-frame clones only, minus some. The table includes 40,000 to 45,000 clones, less than 90% detected once. Points from the study as a whole: Among T cells, CD8+ cells averaged more expanded clones than CD4+ cells.

In the case of this clone: Its specificity is not known.

The specimen comprised CD4+ or CD8+ T cells sorted from blood, sampled in a trial of the OX40 agonist ivuxolimab. The source is an adult with an advanced solid tumor such as melanoma, head and neck, liver or kidney cancer.

The CDR3 DNA is TGTGCCAGCAGCCAAGAATCGAGAGGGAGTGACGAGCAGTACTTC. Residues: CASSQESRGSDEQYF. The chain couples TRBV4-2 to TRBJ2-7; D perhaps matches TRBD2 (5 bases). This CDR3 spans 15 amino acids. V lost 0 bases and J 5 bases, leaving 14 bases between the germline ends. CDR1 LGHNA and CDR2 YNFKEQ come from the germline V gene.